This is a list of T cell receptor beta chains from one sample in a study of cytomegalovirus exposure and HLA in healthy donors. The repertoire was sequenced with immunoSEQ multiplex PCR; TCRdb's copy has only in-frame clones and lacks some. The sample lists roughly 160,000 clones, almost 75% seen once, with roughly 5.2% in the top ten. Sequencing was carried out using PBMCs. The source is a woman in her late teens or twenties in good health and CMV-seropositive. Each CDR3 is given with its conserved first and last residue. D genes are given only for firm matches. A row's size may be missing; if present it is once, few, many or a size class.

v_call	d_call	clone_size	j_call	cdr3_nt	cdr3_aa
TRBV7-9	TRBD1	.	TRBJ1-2	TGTGCCAGCAGCACCCGACAGGGACTCAACTATGGCTACACCTTC	CASSTRQGLNYGYTF
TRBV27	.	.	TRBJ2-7	TGTGCCAGCAGTCCCACCGGTGGGGGGGGACAGGTCGACTACGAGCAGTACTTC	CASSPTGGGGQVDYEQYF
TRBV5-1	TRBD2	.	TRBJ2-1	TGCGCCAGCAGCTTGCAACCACTAGCGGCAACCTTGGCGGGGGGGCCGGGGGAGCAGTTCTTC	CASSLQPLAATLAGGPGEQFF
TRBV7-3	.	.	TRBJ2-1	TGTGCCAGCAGCTTAACTCGGTACAATGAGCAGTTCTTC	CASSLTRYNEQFF
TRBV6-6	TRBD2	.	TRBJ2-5	TGTGCCAGCAGTTACTCCGGACTAGCCGCCGGCGAGGCCCAGTACTTC	CASSYSGLAAGEAQYF
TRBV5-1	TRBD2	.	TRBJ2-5	TGCGCCAGCAGCTCCGGGCTAGCGGGGGTGCAAAGGGAGACCCAGTACTTC	CASSSGLAGVQRETQYF
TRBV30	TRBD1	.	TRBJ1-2	TGTGCCTGGAGTCCGGGGACAGGGAGGAACTATGGCTACACCTTC	CAWSPGTGRNYGYTF
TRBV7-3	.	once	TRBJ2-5	TGTGCCAGCAGCTTAGGGGCGGGGCGGTTTCAGACCCAGTACTTC	CASSLGAGRFQTQYF
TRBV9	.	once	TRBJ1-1	TGTGCCAGCAGCGTAGCTACGCGGTCAGCCGAAGCTTTCTTT	CASSVATRSAEAFF
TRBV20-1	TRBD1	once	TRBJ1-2	TGCAGTGCCTTCACAGGGGTTGGCTACACCTTC	CSAFTGVGYTF
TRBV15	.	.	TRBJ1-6	TGTGCCACCAGCAGTAACCCGAGACAGAATTCACCCCTCCACTTT	CATSSNPRQNSPLHF
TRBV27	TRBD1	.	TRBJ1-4	TGTGCCAGCAGTTTCGATGGACAGGGGCCGGCCCTTGGGACGAAACTGTTTTTT	CASSFDGQGPALGTKLFF
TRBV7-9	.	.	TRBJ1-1	TGTGCCAGCAGCTTAGCTGAGTTTATCATGAACACTGAAGCTTTCTTT	CASSLAEFIMNTEAFF
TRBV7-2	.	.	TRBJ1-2	TGTGCCAGTTACGGGACACCAAGATCAGCGCATGGCTACACCTTC	CASYGTPRSAHGYTF
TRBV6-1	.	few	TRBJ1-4	TGTGCCAGCCAAGGGAATCCGCGGGGCGAAAAACTGTTTTTT	CASQGNPRGEKLFF
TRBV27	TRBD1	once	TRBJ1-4	TGTGCCAGCAGTCACCGGGGACAGGGGGTCTTTAATGAAAAACTGTTTTTT	CASSHRGQGVFNEKLFF
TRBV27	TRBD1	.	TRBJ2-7	TGTGCCAGCAGTCCTGGGACAGGGCCCTACGAGCAGTACTTC	CASSPGTGPYEQYF
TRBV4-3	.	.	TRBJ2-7	TGCGCCAGCAGCCAAAATCGACAGGCAGACTACGAGCAGTACTTC	CASSQNRQADYEQYF
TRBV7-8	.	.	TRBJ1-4	TGTGCCAGCAGCTTAACCGGGGTGACTAATGAAAAACTGTTTTTT	CASSLTGVTNEKLFF
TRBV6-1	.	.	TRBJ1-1	TGTGCCAGCAAAAGAGGCGAGAACACTGAAGCTTTCTTT	CASKRGENTEAFF
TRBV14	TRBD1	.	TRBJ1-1	TGTGCCAGCAGCACGGACAGGGGCCGACTCGGGAACACTGAAGCTTTCTTT	CASSTDRGRLGNTEAFF
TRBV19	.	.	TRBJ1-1	TGTGCCAGTAGCCGACAGGCGCTTCCTATGAACACTGAAGCTTTCTTT	CASSRQALPMNTEAFF
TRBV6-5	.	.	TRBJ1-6	TGTGCCAGCAGTTACTCAAGGGGAGGCGGTTCACCCCTCCACTTT	CASSYSRGGGSPLHF
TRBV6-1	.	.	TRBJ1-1	TGTGCCAGCAGTTCCTCACCACAGGTAGAAGCTTTCTTT	CASSSSPQVEAFF
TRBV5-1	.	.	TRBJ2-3	TGCGCCAGCAGCCCGGGGGTGGGGACCTGGACAGATACGCAGTATTTT	CASSPGVGTWTDTQYF
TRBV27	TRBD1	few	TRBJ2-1	TGTGCCAGCAGTCAAGACAGGGTGTCCTACAATGAGCAGTTCTTC	CASSQDRVSYNEQFF
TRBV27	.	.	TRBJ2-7	TGTGCCAGCAGTCCCGTCACAGGGAACCGTCCCTACGAGCAGTACTTC	CASSPVTGNRPYEQYF
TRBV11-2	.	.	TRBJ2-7	TGTGCCAGCAGCCTCAGGGGCGACATCGACTACGAGCAGTACTTC	CASSLRGDIDYEQYF
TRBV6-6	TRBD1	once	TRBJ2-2	TGTGCCAGCAGTGACAGGGTTCCCGGGGAGCTGTTTTTT	CASSDRVPGELFF
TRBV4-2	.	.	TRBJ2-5	TGTGCCAGCAGCCAAAGGGTAGCGGCTCCCGGAGAGACCCAGTACTTC	CASSQRVAAPGETQYF
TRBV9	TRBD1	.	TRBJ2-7	TGTGCCAGCAGCGCCGGGACAGGGATTTCCTACGAGCAGTACTTC	CASSAGTGISYEQYF
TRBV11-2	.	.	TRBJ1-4	TGTGCCAGCAGCTTAGGGGCAGCAACTAATGAAAAACTGTTTTTT	CASSLGAATNEKLFF
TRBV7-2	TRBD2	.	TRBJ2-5	TGTGCCAGCAGCTTAGGTGGGCTAGCGGGGGGAGAGACCCAGTACTTC	CASSLGGLAGGETQYF
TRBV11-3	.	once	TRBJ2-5	TGTGCCAGCAGCTTGTCCGGGGATGGTGGAGAGACCCAGTACTTC	CASSLSGDGGETQYF
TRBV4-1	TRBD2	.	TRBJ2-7	TGCGCCAGCAGCCCGGGCCCTAGCGGGGGATTATACGAGCAGTACTTC	CASSPGPSGGLYEQYF
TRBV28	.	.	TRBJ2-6	TGTGCCAGCGCAGGGGCCTCCGGGTCTGGGGCCAACGTCCTGACTTTC	CASAGASGSGANVLTF
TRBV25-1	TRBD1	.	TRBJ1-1	TGTGCCAGCAGGCAACAGGGGACGAACACTGAAGCTTTCTTT	CASRQQGTNTEAFF
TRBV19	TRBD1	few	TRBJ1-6	TGTGCCAGTAGTCCGACGGACAGGGGACAATTGACACCCCTCCACTTT	CASSPTDRGQLTPLHF
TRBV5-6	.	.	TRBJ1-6	TGTGCCAGCAGCCCGGAACCAGGAATACGTTCACCCCTCCACTTT	CASSPEPGIRSPLHF
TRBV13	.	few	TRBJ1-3	TGTGCCAGCAGCCCTAGAACCCAAGGTGACACCATATATTTT	CASSPRTQGDTIYF
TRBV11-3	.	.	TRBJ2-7	TGTGCCAGCAGTAGGAGCTCCTACGAGCAGTACTTC	CASSRSSYEQYF